This T cell receptor (beta chain) stems from a study of blood T cell repertoires in COVID-19. On the study more broadly: T cells, B-cell-depleted T cells, or PBMCs provided the cDNA or gDNA that served as material.

This study enrolled people aged about 18 to 90 from about 24 US geographic areas. Cohorts were determined from participant-reported clinical history. Germline CDR1 SGDLS, CDR2 YYNGEE. With 0 bases removed from V and 2 bases from J, the gap between germline ends came to 6 bases. The CDR3 has 14 amino acids. This clone was seen once. Here immunoSEQ multiplex PCR was the method, and the copy in TCRdb shows in-frame clones only, minus some. The sample consists of approximately 280,000 clones, roughly 86% of them appearing once. Sequencing was carried out using PBMCs or T cells enriched from blood (not recorded which). The chain has TRBV9 and TRBJ2-1, with no clear D. The TCR originated in a woman aged 55-70 years who had recovered from COVID-19. The CDR3, as DNA: TGTGCCAGCAGCGTAGGCCAGGCCTACAATGAGCAGTTCTTC. It codes for CASSVGQAYNEQFF.